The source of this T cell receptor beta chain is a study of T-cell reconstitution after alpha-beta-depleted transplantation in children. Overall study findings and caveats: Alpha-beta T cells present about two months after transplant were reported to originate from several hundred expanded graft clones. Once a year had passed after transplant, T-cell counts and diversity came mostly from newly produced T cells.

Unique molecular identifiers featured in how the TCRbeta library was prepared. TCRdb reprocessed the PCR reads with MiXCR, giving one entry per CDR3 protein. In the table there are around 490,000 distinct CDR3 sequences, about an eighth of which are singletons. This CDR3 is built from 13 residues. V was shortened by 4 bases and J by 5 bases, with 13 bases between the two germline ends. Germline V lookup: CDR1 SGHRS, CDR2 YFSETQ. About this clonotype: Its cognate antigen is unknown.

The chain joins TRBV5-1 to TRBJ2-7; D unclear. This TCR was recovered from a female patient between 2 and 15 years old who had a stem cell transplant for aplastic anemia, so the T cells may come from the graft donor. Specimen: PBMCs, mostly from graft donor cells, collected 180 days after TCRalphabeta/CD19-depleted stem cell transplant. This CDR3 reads CASSTPSVNEQYF. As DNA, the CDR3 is TGCGCCAGCAGCACGCCATCTGTAAACGAGCAGTACTTC. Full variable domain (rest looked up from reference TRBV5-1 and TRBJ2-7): KAGVTQTPRYLIKTRGQQVTLSCSPISGHRSVSWYQQTPGQGLQFLFEYFSETQRNKGNFPGRFSGRQFSNSRSEMNVSTLELGDSALYLCASSTPSVNEQYFGPGTRLTVT.